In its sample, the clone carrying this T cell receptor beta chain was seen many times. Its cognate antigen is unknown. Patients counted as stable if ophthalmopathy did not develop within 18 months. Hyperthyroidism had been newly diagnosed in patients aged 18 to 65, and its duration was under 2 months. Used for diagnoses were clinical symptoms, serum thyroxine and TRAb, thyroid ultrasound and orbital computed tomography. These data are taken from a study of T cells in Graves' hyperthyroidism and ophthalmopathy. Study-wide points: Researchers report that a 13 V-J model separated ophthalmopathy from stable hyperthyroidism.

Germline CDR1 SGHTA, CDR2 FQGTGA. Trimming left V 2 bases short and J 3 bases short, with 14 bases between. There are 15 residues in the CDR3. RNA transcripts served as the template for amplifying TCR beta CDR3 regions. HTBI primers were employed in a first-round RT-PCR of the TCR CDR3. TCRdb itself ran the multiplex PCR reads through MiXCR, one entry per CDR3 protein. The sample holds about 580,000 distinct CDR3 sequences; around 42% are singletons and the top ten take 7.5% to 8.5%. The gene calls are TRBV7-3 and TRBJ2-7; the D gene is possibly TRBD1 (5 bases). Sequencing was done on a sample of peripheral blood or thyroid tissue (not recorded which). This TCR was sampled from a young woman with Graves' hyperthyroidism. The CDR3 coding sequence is TGTGCCAGCAGCTTATTGGTGGGGCCACTCTACGAGCAGTACTTC. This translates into CASSLLVGPLYEQYF. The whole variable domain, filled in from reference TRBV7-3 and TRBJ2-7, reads GAGVSQTPSNKVTEKGKYVELRCDPISGHTALYWYRQSLGQGPEFLIYFQGTGAADDSGLPNDRFFAVRPEGSVSTLKIQRTERGDSAVYLCASSLLVGPLYEQYFGPGTRLTVT.